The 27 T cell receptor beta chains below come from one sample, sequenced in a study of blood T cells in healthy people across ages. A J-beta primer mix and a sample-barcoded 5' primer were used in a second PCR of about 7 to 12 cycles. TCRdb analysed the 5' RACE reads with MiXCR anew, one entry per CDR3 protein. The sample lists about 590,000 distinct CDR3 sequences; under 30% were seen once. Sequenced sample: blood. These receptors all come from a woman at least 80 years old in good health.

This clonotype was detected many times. Written as DNA, the CDR3 is TGTGCCAGCAGTCTACGGACAGGGGACAGGGAGCAGTACTTC. Translation: CASSLRTGDREQYF. The gene calls are TRBV12-3 or TRBV12-4 and TRBJ2-7; TRBD1 matches 9 bases. This CDR3 has 14 residues. With 5 bases clipped from V and 7 bases from J, the junction kept 9 bases outside the gene matches.

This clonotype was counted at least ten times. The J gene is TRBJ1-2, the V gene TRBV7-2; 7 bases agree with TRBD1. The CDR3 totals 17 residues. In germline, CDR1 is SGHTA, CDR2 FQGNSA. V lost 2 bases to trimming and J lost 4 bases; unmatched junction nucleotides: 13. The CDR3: CASSLTLQGSFLYGYTF. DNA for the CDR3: TGTGCCAGCAGCTTAACCTTACAGGGGTCCTTCCTCTATGGCTACACCTTC. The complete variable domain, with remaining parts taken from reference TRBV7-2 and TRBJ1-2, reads GAGVSQSPSNKVTEKGKDVELRCDPISGHTALYWYRQSLGQGLEFLIYFQGNSAPDKSGLPSDRFSAERTGGSVSTLTIQRTQQEDSAVYLCASSLTLQGSFLYGYTFGSGTRLTVV.

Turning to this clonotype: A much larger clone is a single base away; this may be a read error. CDR3 sequence reads: CSAPRSIGANVQTF. DNA for the CDR3: TGCAGTGCTCCCAGGAGTATTGGGGCCAACGTCCAGACTTTC. This chain uses TRBV20-1 with TRBJ2-6; tentatively, D is TRBD1 (5 bases). Looked up from germline, CDR1 is DFQATT and CDR2 is SNEGSKA (reference sequence). The CDR3 length is 14 residues.

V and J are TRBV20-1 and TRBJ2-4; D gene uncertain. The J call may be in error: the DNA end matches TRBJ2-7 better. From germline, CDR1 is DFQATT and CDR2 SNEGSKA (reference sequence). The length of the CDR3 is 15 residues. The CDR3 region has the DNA TGCAGTGCTAGAGATCATCTGGGCAGACCCTACGAGCAGTACTTC. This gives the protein CSARDHLGRPYEQYF.

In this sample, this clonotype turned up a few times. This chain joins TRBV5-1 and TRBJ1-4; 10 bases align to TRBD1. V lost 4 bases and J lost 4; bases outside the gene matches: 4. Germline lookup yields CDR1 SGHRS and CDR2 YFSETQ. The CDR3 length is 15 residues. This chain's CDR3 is CASSPWDRGNEKLFF. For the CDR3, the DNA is TGCGCCAGCAGCCCCTGGGACAGGGGTAATGAAAAACTGTTTTTT. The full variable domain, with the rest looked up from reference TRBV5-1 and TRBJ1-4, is KAGVTQTPRYLIKTRGQQVTLSCSPISGHRSVSWYQQTPGQGLQFLFEYFSETQRNKGNFPGRFSGRQFSNSRSEMNVSTLELGDSALYLCASSPWDRGNEKLFFGSGTQLSVL.

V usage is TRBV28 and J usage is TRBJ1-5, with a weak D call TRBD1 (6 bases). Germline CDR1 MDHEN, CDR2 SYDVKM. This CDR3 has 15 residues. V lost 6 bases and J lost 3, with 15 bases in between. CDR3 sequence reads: CASSHHRAPNQPQHF. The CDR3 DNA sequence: TGTGCCAGCAGCCACCACAGGGCCCCCAATCAGCCCCAGCATTTT.

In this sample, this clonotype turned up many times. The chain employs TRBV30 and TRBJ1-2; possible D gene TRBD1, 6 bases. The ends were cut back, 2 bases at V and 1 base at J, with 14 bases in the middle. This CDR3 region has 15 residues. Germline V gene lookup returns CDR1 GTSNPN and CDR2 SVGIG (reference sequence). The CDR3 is CAWSLEQGFNYGYTF. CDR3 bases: TGTGCCTGGAGTCTCGAACAGGGCTTTAACTATGGCTACACCTTC.

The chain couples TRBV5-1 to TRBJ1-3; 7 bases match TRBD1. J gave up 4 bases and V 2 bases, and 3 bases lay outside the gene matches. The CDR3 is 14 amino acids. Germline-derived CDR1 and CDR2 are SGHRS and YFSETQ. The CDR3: CASSLSDRGNTIYF. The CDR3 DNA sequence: TGCGCCAGCAGCTTATCGGACAGGGGAAACACCATATATTTT. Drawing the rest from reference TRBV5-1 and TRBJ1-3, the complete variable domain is KAGVTQTPRYLIKTRGQQVTLSCSPISGHRSVSWYQQTPGQGLQFLFEYFSETQRNKGNFPGRFSGRQFSNSRSEMNVSTLELGDSALYLCASSLSDRGNTIYFGEGSWLTVV.

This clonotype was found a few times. This CDR3 reads CASSQGLKGGYTF. DNA of the CDR3: TGTGCCAGCAGCCAAGGGCTGAAGGGAGGCTACACCTTC. V and J are TRBV3-1 and TRBJ1-2, with D unclear. V dropped 1 base and J dropped 8 bases, with 11 bases sitting between them. The CDR3 contains 13 residues. The germline V gene encodes CDR1 LGHDT and CDR2 YNNKEL (reference sequence). Filled out from reference TRBV3-1 and TRBJ1-2, the complete variable domain reads DTAVSQTPKYLVTQMGNDKSIKCEQNLGHDTMYWYKQDSKKFLKIMFSYNNKELIINETVPNRFSPKSPDKAHLNLHINSLELGDSAVYFCASSQGLKGGYTFGSGTRLTVV.

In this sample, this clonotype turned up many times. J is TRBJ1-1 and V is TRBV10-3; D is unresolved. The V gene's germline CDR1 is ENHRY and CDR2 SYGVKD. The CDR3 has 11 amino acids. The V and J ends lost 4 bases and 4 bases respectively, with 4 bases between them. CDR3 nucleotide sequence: TGTGCCATCAGTGGGGGCACTGAAGCTTTCTTT. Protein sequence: CAISGGTEAFF.

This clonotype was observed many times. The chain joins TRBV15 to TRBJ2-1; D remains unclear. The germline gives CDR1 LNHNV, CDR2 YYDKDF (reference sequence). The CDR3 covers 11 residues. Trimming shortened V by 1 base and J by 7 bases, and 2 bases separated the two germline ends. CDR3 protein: CATSRVNEQFF. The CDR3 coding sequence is TGTGCCACCAGCAGAGTTAATGAGCAGTTCTTC. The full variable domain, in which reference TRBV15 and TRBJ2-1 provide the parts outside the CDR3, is DAMVIQNPRYQVTQFGKPVTLSCSQTLNHNVMYWYQQKSSQAPKLLFHYYDKDFNNEADTPDNFQSRRPNTSFCFLDIRSPGLGDTAMYLCATSRVNEQFFGPGTRLTVL.

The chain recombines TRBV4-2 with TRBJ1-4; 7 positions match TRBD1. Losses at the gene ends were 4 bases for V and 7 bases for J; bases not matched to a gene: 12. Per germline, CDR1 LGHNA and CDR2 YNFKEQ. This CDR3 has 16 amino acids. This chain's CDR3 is CASSPLTGDRGEKLFF. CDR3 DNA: TGTGCCAGCAGCCCGCTAACAGGGGATCGAGGTGAAAAACTGTTTTTT.

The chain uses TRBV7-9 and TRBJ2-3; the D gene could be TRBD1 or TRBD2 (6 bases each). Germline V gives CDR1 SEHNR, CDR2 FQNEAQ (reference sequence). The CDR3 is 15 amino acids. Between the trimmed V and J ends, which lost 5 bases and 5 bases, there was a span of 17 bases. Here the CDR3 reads CASSPGRGTLDTQYF. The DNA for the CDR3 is TGTGCCAGCAGCCCGGGACGGGGGACATTAGATACGCAGTATTTT.

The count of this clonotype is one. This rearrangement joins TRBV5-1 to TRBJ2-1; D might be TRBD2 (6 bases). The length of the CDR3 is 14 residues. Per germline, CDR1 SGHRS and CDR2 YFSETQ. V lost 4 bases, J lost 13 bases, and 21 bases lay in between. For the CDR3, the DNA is TGCGCCAGCAGCCCGGGACTGCCACAAGAGACCCAGTTCTTC. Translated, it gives CASSPGLPQETQFF.

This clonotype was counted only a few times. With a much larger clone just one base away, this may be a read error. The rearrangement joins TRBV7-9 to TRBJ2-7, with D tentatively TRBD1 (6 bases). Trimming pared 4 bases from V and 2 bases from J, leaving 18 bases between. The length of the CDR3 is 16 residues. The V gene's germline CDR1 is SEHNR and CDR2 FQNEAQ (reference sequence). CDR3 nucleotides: TGTGCCAGCAGCTCTACGGACAGCAGAAAGCCCTACGAGCAGTACTTC. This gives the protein CASSSTDSRKPYEQYF.

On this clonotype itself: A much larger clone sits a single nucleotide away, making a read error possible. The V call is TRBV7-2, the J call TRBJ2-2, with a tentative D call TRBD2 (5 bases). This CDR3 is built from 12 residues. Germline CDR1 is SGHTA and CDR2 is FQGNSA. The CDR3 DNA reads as TGTGCCAGCAGCTTAAGAATCGGGGAGCGGTTTTTT. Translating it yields CASSLRIGERFF.

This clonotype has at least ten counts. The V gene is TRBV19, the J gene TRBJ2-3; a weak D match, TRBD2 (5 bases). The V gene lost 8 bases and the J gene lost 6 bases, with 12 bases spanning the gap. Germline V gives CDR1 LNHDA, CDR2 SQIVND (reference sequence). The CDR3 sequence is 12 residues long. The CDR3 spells CASEGPGDTQYF. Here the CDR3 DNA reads TGTGCCAGTGAGGGCCCCGGGGATACGCAGTATTTT.

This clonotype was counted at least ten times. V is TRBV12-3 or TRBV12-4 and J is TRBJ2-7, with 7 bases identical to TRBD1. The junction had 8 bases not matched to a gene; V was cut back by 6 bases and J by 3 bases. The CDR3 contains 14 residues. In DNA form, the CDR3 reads TGTGCCAGCAGCCAGAGAGGGGACAGCTACGAGCAGTACTTC. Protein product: CASSQRGDSYEQYF.

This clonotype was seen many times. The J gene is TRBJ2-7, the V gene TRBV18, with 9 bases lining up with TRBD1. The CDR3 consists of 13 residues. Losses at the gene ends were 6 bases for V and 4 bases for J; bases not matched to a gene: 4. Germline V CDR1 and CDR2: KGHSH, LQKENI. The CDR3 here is CASSRGTGYEQYF. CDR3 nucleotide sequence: TGTGCCAGCTCCCGCGGGACAGGGTACGAGCAGTACTTC. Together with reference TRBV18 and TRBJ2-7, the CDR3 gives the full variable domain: NAGVMQNPRHLVRRRGQEARLRCSPMKGHSHVYWYRQLPEEGLKFMVYLQKENIIDESGMPKERFSAEFPKEGPSILRIQQVVRGDSAAYFCASSRGTGYEQYFGPGTRLTVT.

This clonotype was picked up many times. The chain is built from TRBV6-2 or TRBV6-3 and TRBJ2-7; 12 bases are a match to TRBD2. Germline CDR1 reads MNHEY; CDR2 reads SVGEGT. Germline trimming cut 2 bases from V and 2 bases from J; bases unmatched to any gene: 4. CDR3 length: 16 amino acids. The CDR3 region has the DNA TGTGCCAGCAGTTACGCCCTAGCGGGGGGGGCCTACGAGCAGTACTTC. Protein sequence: CASSYALAGGAYEQYF.

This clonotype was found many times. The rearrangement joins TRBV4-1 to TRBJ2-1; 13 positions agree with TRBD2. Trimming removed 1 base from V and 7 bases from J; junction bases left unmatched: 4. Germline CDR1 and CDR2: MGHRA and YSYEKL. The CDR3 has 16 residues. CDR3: CASSQVLAGGQNEQFF. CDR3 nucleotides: TGCGCCAGCAGCCAAGTACTAGCGGGGGGGCAAAATGAGCAGTTCTTC.

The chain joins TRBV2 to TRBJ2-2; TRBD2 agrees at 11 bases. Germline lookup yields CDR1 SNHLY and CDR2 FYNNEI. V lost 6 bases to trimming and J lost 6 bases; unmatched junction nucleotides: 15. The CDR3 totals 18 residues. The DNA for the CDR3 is TGTGCCAGCAGGGCCCTCCTAGCGGGGGGCTTCTATGCCGGGGAGCTGTTTTTT. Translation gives CASRALLAGGFYAGELFF.

CDR3 in amino acids: CASSPNGHEQFF. The CDR3 DNA reads as TGTGCCAGCAGCCCGAATGGACATGAGCAGTTCTTC. The V and J genes are TRBV6-5 and TRBJ2-1; D is undetermined. With 6 bases removed from V and 8 bases from J, the gap between germline ends came to 11 bases. Germline-derived CDR1 and CDR2 are MNHEY and SVGAGI. The CDR3 is 12 amino acids.

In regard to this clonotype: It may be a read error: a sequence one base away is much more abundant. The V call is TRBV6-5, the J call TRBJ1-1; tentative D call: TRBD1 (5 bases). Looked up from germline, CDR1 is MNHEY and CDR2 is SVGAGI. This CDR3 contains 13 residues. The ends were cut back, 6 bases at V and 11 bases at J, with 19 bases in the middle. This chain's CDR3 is CASSQGGRVRAFF. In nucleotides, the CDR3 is TGTGCCAGCAGCCAGGGTGGTAGGGTGAGGGCTTTCTTT.

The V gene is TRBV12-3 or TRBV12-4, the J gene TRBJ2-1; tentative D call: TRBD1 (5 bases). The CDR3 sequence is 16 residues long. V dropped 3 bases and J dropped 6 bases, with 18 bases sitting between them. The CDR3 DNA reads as TGTGCCAGCAGTTTCATTCAGGGCGATCTACGCAATGAGCAGTTCTTC. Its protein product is CASSFIQGDLRNEQFF.

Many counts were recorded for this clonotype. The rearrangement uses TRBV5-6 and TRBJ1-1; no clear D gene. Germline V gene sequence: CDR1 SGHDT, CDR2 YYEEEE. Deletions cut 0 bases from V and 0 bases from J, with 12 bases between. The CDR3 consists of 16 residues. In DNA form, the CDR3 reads TGTGCCAGCAGCTTGGACGGTACATTAATGAACACTGAAGCTTTCTTT. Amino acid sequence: CASSLDGTLMNTEAFF.

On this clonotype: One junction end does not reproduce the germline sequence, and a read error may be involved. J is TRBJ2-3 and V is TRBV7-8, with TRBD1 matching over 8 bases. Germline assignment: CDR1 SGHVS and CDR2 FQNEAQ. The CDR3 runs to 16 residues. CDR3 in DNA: TGTGCCTGCAGCACTTTCACAGGGGGGAAGCCAGATACGCAGTATTTT. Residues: CACSTFTGGKPDTQYF.